One sample yielded the 11 T cell receptor beta chains listed below, sequenced in a study of beta chain features in type 1 diabetes. The isolated RNA, all of it, was reverse transcribed, so expressed TCRB transcripts were what got sequenced. The table came from immunoSEQ multiplex PCR; TCRdb's copy has only in-frame clones and leaves some out. The sample lists a few hundred thousand clones, around 12% occurring once. Sequenced material: naive CD4+ T cells from blood. Every receptor here comes from a man younger than 35 in good health.

This clone was counted between two and nine times. The V gene is TRBV4-3, the J gene TRBJ2-7; TRBD1 matches at 7 bases. Germline V CDR1 and CDR2: LGHNA, YSLEER. CDR3 length: 16 residues. Trimming at V came to 1 base and at J to 4 bases, leaving 10 bases not matched to a gene. This chain's CDR3 is CASSQAADRDRYEQYF. CDR3 coding DNA: TGCGCCAGCAGCCAAGCCGCCGACAGGGATCGATACGAGCAGTACTTC.

This rearrangement joins TRBV30 to TRBJ2-7; D is uncertain. V gave up 5 bases and J gave up 2 bases, with 10 bases separating them. CDR1 and CDR2 from the germline V gene are GTSNPN and SVGIG (reference sequence). The CDR3 covers 12 residues. The CDR3 is CAWVESTYEQYF. The CDR3 nucleotides read TGTGCCTGGGTGGAGTCGACCTACGAGCAGTACTTC.

This rearrangement joins TRBV4-3 to TRBJ1-2; TRBD1 matches 7 bases. With 0 bases clipped from V and 4 bases from J, the junction kept 2 bases outside the gene matches. The CDR3 length is 14 residues. The germline V gene has CDR1 LGHNA and CDR2 YSLEER. The CDR3 sequence: CASSQEDRRYGYTF. The CDR3 coding sequence is TGCGCCAGCAGCCAAGAGGACAGGCGCTATGGCTACACCTTC.

The chain couples TRBV4-2 to TRBJ2-2; no reliable D call. The CDR3 length is 14 residues. Trimming stripped 1 base from V and 1 base from J, with 4 bases between. Germline CDR1 and CDR2: LGHNA and YNFKEQ. In nucleotides, the CDR3 is TGTGCCAGCAGCCAAGGGAGGAACACCGGGGAGCTGTTTTTT. The encoded protein is CASSQGRNTGELFF.

This clone was counted a few times. The gene calls are TRBV2 and TRBJ1-2; no clear D. The CDR3 runs to 13 residues. V gave up 7 bases and J gave up 4 bases, with 13 bases separating them. CDR1 is SNHLY and CDR2 is FYNNEI in the germline V gene. CDR3 DNA: TGTGCCAGCACCCCCGAGATGAGCTATGGCTACACCTTC. It is translated as CASTPEMSYGYTF.

This clone has more than one count but fewer than ten. The chain combines TRBV18 with TRBJ2-2, with TRBD1 matching 7 bases. Germline V gene sequence: CDR1 KGHSH, CDR2 LQKENI. V shed 8 bases, J shed 3 bases, and the junction held 6 bases outside the gene matches. The CDR3 is made up of 14 amino acids. The CDR3 DNA reads as TGTGCCAGCCATCAGGGACAGCACACCGGGGAGCTGTTTTTT. As protein: CASHQGQHTGELFF.

A few counts support this clone. The chain employs TRBV7-2 and TRBJ1-5; TRBD1 aligns across 9 bases. The CDR3 spans 15 residues. J lost 5 bases, V lost 5 bases, and 7 bases had no gene match. Per germline, CDR1 SGHTA and CDR2 FQGNSA. The CDR3 reads CASSPGGTGHQPQHF. CDR3 in DNA: TGTGCCAGCAGCCCGGGGGGGACAGGGCATCAGCCCCAGCATTTT.

This clone was found a few times. The chain employs TRBV29-1 and TRBJ2-7; 14 nucleotides match TRBD2. Germline trimming cut 7 bases from V and 5 bases from J; bases unmatched to any gene: 10. This CDR3 region has 15 residues. Germline V gene sequence: CDR1 SQVTM, CDR2 ANQGSEA. The CDR3 protein is CSGRIPGLAGDEQYF. The CDR3 nucleotides read TGCAGCGGTAGAATACCGGGACTAGCGGGAGACGAGCAGTACTTC.

This CDR3 is CASRGLGAGEQFF. For the CDR3, the DNA is TGTGCCAGCAGGGGACTAGGGGCGGGCGAGCAGTTCTTC. This rearrangement joins TRBV27 to TRBJ2-1; 8 positions match TRBD2. CDR1 is MNHEY, CDR2 SMNVEV, per germline (reference sequence). V was clipped by 6 bases and J by 10 bases; unmatched bases: 8. This CDR3 contains 13 residues.

There are a few counts of this clone. The CDR3 reads CASSVPGSRPLHF. The CDR3 region has the DNA TGTGCCAGCAGTGTGCCAGGGTCGAGGCCCCTCCACTTT. The chain recombines TRBV6-5 with TRBJ1-6; tentative D call: TRBD1 (5 bases). V was shortened by 5 bases and J by 13 bases, with 15 bases between the two germline ends. Germline assignment: CDR1 MNHEY and CDR2 SVGAGI. This CDR3 comprises 13 residues.

This clone was counted between two and nine times. This rearrangement joins TRBV5-4 to TRBJ2-7; 11 bases are shared with TRBD1. CDR1 SGHNT and CDR2 YYREEE come from the germline V gene (reference sequence). The length of the CDR3 is 15 residues. The junction had 3 bases not matched to a gene; V was cut back by 0 bases and J by 4 bases. CDR3 nucleotides: TGTGCCAGCAGCTTGGAGGACAGGGGGCCGTACGAGCAGTACTTC. It translates to CASSLEDRGPYEQYF.